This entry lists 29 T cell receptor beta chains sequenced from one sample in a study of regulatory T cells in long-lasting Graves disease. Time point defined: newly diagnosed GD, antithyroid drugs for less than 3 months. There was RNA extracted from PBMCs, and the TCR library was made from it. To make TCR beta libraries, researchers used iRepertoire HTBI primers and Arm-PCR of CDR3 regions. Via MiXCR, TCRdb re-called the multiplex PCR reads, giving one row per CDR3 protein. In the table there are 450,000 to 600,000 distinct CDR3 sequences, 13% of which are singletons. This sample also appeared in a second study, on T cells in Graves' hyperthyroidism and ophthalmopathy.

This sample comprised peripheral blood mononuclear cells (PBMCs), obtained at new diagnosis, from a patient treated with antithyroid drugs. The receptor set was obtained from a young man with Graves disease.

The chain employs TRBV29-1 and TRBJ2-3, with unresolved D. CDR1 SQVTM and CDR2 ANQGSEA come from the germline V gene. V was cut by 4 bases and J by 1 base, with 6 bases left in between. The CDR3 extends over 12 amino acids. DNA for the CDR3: TGCAGCGTTGGGGTCCGCACAGATACGCAGTATTTT. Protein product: CSVGVRTDTQYF.

The CDR3 DNA reads as TGTGCCAGCGGCGGGGGGGAAGCTTTCTTT. Translating it yields CASGGGEAFF. This rearrangement joins TRBV12-3 or TRBV12-4 to TRBJ1-1; possible D gene TRBD1, 5 bases. The CDR3 length is 10 residues. V shed 8 bases and J shed 8 bases, with 9 bases lying between them.

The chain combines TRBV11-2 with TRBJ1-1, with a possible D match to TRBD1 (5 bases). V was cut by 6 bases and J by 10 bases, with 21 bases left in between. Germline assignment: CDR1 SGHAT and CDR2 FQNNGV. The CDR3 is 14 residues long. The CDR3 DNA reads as TGTGCCAGCAGTCGAGATACGGACTTGGGGGGAGCTTTCTTT. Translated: CASSRDTDLGGAFF.

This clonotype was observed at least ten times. The DNA of the CDR3 is TGTGCCAGCAGTTACTCGTCTAGCGGGACGTTCTCCTACGAGCAGTACTTC. Amino acid sequence: CASSYSSSGTFSYEQYF. The rearrangement links TRBV6-5 to TRBJ2-7; 9 bases agree with TRBD2. This CDR3 region has 17 residues. V gave up 0 bases and J gave up 0 bases; unmatched junction bases: 6. Germline values: CDR1 MNHEY, CDR2 SVGAGI.

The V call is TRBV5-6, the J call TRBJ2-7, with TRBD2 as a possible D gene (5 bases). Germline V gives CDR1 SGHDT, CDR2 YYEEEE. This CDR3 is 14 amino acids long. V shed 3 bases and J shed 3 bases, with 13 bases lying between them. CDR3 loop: CASSSRTGDYEQYF. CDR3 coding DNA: TGTGCCAGCAGCTCCCGGACTGGAGACTACGAGCAGTACTTC.

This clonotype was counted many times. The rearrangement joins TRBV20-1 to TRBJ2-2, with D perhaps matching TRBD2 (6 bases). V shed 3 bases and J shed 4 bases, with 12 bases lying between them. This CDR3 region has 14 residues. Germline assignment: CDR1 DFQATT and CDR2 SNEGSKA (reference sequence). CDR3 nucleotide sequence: TGCAGTGCTAGTCCGGGAGCGATCACCGGGGAGCTGTTTTTT. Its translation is CSASPGAITGELFF.

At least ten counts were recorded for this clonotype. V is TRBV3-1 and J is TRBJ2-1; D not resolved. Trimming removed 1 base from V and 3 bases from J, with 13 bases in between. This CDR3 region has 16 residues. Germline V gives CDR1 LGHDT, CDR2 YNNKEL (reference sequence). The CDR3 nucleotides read TGTGCCAGCAGCCAAGTGCGTCTAGTTATCTACAATGAGCAGTTCTTC. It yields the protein CASSQVRLVIYNEQFF.

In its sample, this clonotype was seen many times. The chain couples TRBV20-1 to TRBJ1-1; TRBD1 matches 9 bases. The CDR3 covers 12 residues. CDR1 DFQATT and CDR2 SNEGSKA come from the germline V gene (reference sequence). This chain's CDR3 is CLEQGAPTEAFF. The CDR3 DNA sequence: TGCCTTGAACAGGGGGCGCCTACTGAAGCTTTCTTT.

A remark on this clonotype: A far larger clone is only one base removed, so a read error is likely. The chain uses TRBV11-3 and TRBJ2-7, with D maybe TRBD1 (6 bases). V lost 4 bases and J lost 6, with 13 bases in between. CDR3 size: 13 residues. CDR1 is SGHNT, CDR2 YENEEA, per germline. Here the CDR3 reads CASSSVGRGEQYF. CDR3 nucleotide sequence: TGTGCCAGCAGCTCAGTAGGCAGGGGCGAGCAGTACTTC.

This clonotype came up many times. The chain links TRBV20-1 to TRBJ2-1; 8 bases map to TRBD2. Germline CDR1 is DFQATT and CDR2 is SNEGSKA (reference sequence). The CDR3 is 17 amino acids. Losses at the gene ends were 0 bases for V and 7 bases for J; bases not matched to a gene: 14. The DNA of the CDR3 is TGCAGTGCTAGAGATCCCTTCACTAGCGGAGACGGGAATGAGCAGTTCTTC. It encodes CSARDPFTSGDGNEQFF.

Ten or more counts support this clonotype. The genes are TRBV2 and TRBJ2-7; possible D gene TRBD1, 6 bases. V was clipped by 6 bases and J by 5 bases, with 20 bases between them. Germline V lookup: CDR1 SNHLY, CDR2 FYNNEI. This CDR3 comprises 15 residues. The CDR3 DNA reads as TGTGCCAGCAGCCCTACAGGGTTAGTGGGAGACGAGCAGTACTTC. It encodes CASSPTGLVGDEQYF.

The CDR3 is CASSELAVAFF. CDR3 DNA sequence: TGTGCCAGCAGCGAGCTAGCGGTTGCGTTCTTC. The chain joins TRBV7-9 to TRBJ2-1; 7 bases map to TRBD2. Germline lookup yields CDR1 SEHNR and CDR2 FQNEAQ (reference sequence). This CDR3 spans 11 amino acids. J lost 15 bases, V lost 5 bases, and 7 bases had no gene match.

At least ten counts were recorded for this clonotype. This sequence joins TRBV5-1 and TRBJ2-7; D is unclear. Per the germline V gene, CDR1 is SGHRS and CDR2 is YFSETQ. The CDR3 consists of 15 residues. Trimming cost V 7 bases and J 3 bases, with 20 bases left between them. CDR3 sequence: CASLPTPNIDYEQYF. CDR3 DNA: TGCGCCAGCCTCCCGACCCCAAATATCGACTACGAGCAGTACTTC.

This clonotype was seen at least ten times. The CDR3 reads CSVGRGTISYEQYF. CDR3 in DNA: TGCAGCGTTGGAAGGGGGACAATTTCCTACGAGCAGTACTTC. The V and J genes are TRBV29-1 and TRBJ2-7; D perhaps matches TRBD1 (6 bases). This CDR3 has 14 amino acids. Germline CDR1 reads SQVTM; CDR2 reads ANQGSEA. Between the trimmed V and J ends, which lost 4 bases and 1 base, there was a span of 14 bases.

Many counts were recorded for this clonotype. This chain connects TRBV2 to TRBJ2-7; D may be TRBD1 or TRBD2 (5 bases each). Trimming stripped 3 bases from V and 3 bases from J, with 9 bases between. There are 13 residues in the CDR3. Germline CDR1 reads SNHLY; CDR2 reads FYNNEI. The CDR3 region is CASSEGPNYEQYF. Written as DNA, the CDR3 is TGTGCCAGCAGTGAGGGACCTAACTACGAGCAGTACTTC.

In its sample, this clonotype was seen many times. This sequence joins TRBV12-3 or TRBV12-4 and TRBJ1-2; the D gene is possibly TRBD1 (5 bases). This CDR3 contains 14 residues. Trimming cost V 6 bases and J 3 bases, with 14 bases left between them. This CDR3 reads CASSPGLRYYGYTF. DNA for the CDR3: TGTGCCAGCAGCCCAGGGTTGAGATACTATGGCTACACCTTC.

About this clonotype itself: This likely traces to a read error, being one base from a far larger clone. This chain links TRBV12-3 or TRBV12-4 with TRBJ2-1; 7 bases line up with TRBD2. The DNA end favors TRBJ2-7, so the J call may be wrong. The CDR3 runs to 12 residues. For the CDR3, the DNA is TGTGCCAGCAGCGGGGGGAAGTACGAGCAGTACTTC. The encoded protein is CASSGGKYEQYF.

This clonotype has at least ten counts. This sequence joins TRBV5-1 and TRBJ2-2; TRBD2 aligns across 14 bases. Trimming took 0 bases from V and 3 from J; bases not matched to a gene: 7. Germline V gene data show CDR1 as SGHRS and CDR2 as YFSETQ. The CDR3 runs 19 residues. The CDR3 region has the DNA TGCGCCAGCAGCTTGGCCGGGACTAGCGGGAGAGTTTACACCGGGGAGCTGTTTTTT. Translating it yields CASSLAGTSGRVYTGELFF.

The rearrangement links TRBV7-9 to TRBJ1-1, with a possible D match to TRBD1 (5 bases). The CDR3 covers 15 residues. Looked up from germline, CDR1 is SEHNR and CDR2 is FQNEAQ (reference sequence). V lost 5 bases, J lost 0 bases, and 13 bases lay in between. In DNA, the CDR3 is TGTGCCAGCAGCGTGACAGAGACCATGAACACTGAAGCTTTCTTT. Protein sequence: CASSVTETMNTEAFF.

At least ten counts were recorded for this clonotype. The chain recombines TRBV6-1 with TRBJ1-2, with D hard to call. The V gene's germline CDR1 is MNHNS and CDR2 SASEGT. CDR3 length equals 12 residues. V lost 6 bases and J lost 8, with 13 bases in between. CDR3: CASSADLRGYTF. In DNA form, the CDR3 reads TGTGCCAGCAGCGCCGATCTAAGGGGCTACACCTTC.

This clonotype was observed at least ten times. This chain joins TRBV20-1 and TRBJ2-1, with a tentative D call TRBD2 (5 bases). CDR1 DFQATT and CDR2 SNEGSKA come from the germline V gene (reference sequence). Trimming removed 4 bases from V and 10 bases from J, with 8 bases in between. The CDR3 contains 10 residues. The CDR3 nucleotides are TGCAGTGCTATCCGAGGGGAGCAGTTCTTC. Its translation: CSAIRGEQFF.

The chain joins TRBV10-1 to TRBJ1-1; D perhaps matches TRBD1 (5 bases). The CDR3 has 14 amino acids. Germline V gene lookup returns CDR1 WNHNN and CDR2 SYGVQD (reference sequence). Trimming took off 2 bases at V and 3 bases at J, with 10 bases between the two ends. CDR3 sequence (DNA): TGCGCCAGCAGTGAGGGGGGGATTGACACTGAAGCTTTCTTT. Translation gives CASSEGGIDTEAFF.

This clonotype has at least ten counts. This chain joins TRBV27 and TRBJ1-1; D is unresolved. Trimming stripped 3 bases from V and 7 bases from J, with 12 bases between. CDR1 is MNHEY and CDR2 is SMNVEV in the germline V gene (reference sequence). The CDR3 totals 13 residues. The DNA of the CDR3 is TGTGCCAGCAGTTTTCGGACGGGCCTTGAAGCTTTCTTT. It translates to CASSFRTGLEAFF.

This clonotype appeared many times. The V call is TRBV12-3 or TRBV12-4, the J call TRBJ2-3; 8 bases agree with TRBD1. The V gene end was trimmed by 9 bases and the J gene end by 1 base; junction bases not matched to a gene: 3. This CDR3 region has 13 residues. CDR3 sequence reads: CASGTGGTDTQYF. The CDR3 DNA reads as TGTGCCAGTGGGACAGGCGGCACAGATACGCAGTATTTT.

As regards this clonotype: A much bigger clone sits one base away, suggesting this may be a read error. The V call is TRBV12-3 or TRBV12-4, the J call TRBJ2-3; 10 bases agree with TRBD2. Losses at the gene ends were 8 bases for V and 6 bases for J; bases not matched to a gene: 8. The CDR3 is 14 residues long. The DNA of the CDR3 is TGTGCCAGCGCTACCGGGACTAGCGTGGATACGCAGTATTTT. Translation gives CASATGTSVDTQYF.

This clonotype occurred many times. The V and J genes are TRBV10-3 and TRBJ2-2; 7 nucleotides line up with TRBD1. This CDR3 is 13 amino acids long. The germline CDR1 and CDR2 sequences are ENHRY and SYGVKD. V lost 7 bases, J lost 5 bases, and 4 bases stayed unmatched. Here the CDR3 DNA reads TGTGCCATCACCCCGACAGGGACCGGGGAGCTGTTTTTT. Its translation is CAITPTGTGELFF.

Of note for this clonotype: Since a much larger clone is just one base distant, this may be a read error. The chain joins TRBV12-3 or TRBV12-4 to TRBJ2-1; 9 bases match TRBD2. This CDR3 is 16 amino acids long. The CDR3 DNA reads TGTGCCAGCAGTTTCCCGGGAAGCGGGAGGTGGAATGAGCAGCTCTTC. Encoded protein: CASSFPGSGRWNEQLF.

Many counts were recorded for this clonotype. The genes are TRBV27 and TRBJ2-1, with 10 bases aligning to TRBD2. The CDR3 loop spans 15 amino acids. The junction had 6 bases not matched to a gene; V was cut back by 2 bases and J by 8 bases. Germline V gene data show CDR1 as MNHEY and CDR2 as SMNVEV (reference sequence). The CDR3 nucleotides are TGTGCCAGCAGTTTAAGGGGACTAGCGTGGGATGAGCAGTTCTTC. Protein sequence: CASSLRGLAWDEQFF.

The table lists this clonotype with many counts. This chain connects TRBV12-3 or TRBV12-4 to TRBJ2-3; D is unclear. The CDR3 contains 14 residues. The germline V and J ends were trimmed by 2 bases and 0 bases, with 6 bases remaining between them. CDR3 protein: CASSLHESTDTQYF. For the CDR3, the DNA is TGTGCCAGCAGTTTACACGAAAGCACAGATACGCAGTATTTT.